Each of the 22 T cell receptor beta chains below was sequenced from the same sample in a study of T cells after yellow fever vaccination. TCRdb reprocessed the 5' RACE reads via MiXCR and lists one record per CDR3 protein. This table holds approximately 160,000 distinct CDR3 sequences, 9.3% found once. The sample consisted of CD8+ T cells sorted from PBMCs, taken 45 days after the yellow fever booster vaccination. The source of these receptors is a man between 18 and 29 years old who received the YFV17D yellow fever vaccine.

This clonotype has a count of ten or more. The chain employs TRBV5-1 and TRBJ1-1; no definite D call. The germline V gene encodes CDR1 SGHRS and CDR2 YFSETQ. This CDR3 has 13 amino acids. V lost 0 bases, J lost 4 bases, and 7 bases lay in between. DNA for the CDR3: TGCGCCAGCAGCTTGGCGCATAGCACTGAAGCTTTCTTT. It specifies CASSLAHSTEAFF. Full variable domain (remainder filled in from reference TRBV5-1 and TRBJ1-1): KAGVTQTPRYLIKTRGQQVTLSCSPISGHRSVSWYQQTPGQGLQFLFEYFSETQRNKGNFPGRFSGRQFSNSRSEMNVSTLELGDSALYLCASSLAHSTEAFFGQGTRLTVV.

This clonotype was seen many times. The CDR3 coding sequence is TGTGCCAGCAGCCAAGTGGAGACCCAGTACTTC. Residues: CASSQVETQYF. The genes are TRBV3-1 and TRBJ2-5; D uncertain. CDR1 and CDR2 from the germline V gene are LGHDT and YNNKEL (reference sequence). The CDR3 totals 11 residues. Trimming shortened V by 1 base and J by 5 bases, and 2 bases separated the two germline ends.

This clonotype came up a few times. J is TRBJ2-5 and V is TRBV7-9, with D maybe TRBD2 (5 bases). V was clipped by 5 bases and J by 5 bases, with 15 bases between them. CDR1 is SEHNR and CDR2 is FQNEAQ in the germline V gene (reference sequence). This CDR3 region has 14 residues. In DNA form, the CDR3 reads TGTGCCAGCAGCGCCCTCGGGAAGGTCGAGACCCAGTACTTC. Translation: CASSALGKVETQYF.

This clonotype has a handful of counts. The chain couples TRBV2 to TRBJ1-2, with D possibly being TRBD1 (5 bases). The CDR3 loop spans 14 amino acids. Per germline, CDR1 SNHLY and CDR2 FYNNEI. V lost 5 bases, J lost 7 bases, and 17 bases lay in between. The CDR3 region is CASSWGPFSGGYTF. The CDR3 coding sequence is TGTGCCAGCAGTTGGGGACCTTTCTCTGGTGGCTACACCTTC.

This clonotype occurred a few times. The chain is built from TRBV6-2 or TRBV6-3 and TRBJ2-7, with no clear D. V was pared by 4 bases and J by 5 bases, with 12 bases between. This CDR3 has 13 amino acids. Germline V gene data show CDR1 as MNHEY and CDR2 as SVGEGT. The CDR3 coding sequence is TGTGCCAGCAGTTCCTTGCTGTTGCACGAGCAGTACGTC. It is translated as CASSSLLLHEQYV.

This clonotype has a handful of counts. The chain's CDR3 is CASSYRGQGNEQFF. As DNA, the CDR3 is TGTGCCAGCAGTTACAGGGGACAGGGAAATGAGCAGTTCTTC. This chain links TRBV6-2 or TRBV6-3 with TRBJ2-1; the match to TRBD1 covers 9 bases. J lost 7 bases, V lost 2 bases, and 3 bases had no gene match. Germline values: CDR1 MNHEY, CDR2 SVGEGT. The CDR3 spans 14 residues.

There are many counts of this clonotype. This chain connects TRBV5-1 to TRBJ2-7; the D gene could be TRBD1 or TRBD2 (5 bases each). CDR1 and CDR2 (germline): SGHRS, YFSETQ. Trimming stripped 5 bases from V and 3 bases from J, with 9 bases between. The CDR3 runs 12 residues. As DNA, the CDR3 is TGCGCCAGCAGTTGGGACGACTACGAGCAGTACTTC. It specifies CASSWDDYEQYF.

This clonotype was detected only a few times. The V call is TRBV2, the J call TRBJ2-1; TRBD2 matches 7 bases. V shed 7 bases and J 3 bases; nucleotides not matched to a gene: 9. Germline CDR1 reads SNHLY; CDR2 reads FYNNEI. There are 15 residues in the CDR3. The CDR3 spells CASMRETSHYNEQFF. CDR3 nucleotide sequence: TGTGCCAGCATGCGGGAGACTAGCCACTACAATGAGCAGTTCTTC.

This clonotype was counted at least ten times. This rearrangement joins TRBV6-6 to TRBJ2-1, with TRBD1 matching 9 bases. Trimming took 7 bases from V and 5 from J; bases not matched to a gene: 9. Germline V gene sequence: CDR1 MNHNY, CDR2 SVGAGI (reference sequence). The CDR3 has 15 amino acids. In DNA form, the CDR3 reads TGTGCCAGCAATCAACAGGGGGCTGGAGACAATGAGCAGTTCTTC. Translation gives CASNQQGAGDNEQFF.

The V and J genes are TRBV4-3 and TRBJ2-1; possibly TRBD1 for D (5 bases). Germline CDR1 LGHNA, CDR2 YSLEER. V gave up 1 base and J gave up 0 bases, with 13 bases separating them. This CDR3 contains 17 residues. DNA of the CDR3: TGCGCCAGCAGCCAAGTGTCAGGGCCGAGCTCCTACAATGAGCAGTTCTTC. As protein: CASSQVSGPSSYNEQFF.

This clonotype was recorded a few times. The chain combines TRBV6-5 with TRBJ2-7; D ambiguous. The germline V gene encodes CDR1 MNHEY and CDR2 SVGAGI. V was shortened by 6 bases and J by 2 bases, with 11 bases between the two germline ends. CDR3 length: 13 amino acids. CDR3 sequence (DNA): TGTGCCAGCAGCAAATCGGGTGCCTACGAGCAGTACGTC. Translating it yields CASSKSGAYEQYV.

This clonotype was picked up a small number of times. This CDR3 is CSARGGARINEQFF. The CDR3 nucleotides are TGCAGTGCTAGAGGGGGGGCGAGGATCAATGAGCAGTTCTTC. The chain employs TRBV20-1 and TRBJ2-1; the D gene could be TRBD1 or TRBD2 (6 bases each). This CDR3 spans 14 amino acids. V was shortened by 1 base and J by 6 bases, with 13 bases between the two germline ends. Looked up from germline, CDR1 is DFQATT and CDR2 is SNEGSKA (reference sequence).

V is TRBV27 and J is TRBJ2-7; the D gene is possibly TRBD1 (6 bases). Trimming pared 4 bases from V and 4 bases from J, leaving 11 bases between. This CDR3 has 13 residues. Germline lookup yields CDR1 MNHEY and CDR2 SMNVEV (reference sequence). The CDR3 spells CASSYRVRYEQYF. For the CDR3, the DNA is TGTGCCAGCAGTTACAGGGTTAGGTACGAGCAGTACTTC.

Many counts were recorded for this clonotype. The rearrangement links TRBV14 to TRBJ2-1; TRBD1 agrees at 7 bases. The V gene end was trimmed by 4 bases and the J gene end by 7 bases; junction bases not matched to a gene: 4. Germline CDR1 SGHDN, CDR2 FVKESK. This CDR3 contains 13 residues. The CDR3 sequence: CASSLSQGNEQFF. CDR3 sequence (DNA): TGTGCCAGCAGCCTGTCACAGGGGAATGAGCAGTTCTTC.

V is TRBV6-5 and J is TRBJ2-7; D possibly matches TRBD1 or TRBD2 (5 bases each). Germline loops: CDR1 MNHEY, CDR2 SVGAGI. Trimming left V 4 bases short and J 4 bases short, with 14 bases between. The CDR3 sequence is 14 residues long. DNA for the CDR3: TGTGCCAGCAGTTTTTTCCGGGACGGATACGAGCAGTACTTC. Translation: CASSFFRDGYEQYF.

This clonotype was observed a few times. CDR3 region: CSVVGPAGGKTDTQYF. The CDR3 DNA follows: TGCAGCGTTGTTGGTCCAGCGGGGGGCAAAACAGATACGCAGTATTTT. The chain has TRBV29-1 and TRBJ2-3; 9 bases fit TRBD2. V shed 4 bases, J shed 3 bases, and the junction held 11 bases outside the gene matches. The CDR3 runs 16 residues. Per germline, CDR1 SQVTM and CDR2 ANQGSEA.

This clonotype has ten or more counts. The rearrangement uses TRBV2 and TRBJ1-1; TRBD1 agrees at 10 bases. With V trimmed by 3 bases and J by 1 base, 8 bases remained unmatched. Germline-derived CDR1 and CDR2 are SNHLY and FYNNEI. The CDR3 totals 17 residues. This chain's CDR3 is CASSDPGQGFGNTEAFF. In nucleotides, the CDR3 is TGTGCCAGCAGTGATCCGGGACAGGGGTTTGGGAACACTGAAGCTTTCTTT.

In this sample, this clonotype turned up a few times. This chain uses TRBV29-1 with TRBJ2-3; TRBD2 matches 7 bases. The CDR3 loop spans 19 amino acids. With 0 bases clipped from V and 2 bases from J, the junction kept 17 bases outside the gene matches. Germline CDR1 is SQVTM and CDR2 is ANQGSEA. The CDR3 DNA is TGCAGCGTTGAAGACCCCGGGGCTAGCGGAAATAGAGTCACAGATACGCAGTATTTT. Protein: CSVEDPGASGNRVTDTQYF.

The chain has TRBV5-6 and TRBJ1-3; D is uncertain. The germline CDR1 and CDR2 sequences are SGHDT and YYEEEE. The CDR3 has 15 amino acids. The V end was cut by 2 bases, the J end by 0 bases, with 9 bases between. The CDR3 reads CASSFGIGSGNTIYF. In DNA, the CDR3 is TGTGCCAGCAGCTTTGGCATCGGCTCTGGAAACACCATATATTTT.

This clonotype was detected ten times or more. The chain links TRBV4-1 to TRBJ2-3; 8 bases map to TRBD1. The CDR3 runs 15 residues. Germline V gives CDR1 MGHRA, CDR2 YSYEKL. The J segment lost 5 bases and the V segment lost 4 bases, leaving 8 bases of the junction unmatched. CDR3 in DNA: TGCGCCAGCAGCCTAGACAGGGGAAAGGGAGATACGCAGTATTTT. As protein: CASSLDRGKGDTQYF.

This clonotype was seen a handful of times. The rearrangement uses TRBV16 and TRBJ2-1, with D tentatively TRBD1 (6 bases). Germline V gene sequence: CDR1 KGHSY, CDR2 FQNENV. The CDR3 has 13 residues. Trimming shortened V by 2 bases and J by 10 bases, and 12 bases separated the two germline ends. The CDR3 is CASSQSLRGEQFF. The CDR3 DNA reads TGTGCCAGCAGCCAAAGCCTGAGGGGGGAGCAGTTCTTC.

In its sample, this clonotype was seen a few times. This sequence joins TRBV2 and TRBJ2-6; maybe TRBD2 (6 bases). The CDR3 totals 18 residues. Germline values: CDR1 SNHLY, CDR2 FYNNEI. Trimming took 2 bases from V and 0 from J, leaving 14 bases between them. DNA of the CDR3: TGTGCCAGCAGTGAATACGGGGGTCTCAACTCTGGGGCCAACGTCCTGACTTTC. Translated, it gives CASSEYGGLNSGANVLTF. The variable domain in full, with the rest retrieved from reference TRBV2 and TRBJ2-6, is EPEVTQTPSHQVTQMGQEVILRCVPISNHLYFYWYRQILGQKVEFLVSFYNNEISEKSEIFDDQFSVERPDGSNFTLKIRSTKLEDSAMYFCASSEYGGLNSGANVLTFGAGSRLTVL.